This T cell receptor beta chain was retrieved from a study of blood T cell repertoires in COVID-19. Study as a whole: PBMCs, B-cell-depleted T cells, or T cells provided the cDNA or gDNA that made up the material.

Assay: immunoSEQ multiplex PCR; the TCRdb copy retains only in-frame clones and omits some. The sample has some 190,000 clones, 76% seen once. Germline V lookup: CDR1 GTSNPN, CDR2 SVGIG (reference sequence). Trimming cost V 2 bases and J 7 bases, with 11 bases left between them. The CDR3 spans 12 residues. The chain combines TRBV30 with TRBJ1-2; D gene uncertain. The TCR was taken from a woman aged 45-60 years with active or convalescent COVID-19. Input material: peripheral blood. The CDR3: CAWSFAGSGYTF. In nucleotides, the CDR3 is TGTGCCTGGAGTTTCGCGGGAAGTGGCTACACCTTC. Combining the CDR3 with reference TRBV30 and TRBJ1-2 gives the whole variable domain SQTIHQWPATLVQPVGSPLSLECTVEGTSNPNLYWYRQAAGRGLQLLFYSVGIGQISSEVPQNLSASRPQDRQFILSSKKLLLSDSGFYLCAWSFAGSGYTFGSGTRLTVV.